These 24 T cell receptor beta chains were all obtained from the same sample, sequenced in a study of T cells in Graves' hyperthyroidism and ophthalmopathy (dated by TCRdb to between 2018 and 2020). The library came from multiplex PCR. Instrument used: Illumina HiSeq 2000. The TCR beta CDR3 regions were amplified from the RNA transcripts. For the first round of RT-PCR on the TCR CDR3, the HTBI primer set was used together with the Qiagen OneStep RT-PCR kit. The raw public reads went through TCRdb reprocessing: fastp at Q25, MiXCR clone calling, in-frame beta chains kept. For every CDR3 protein sequence, its rows merge into one entry that carries the most common genes and DNA. This sample holds about 640,000 distinct CDR3 sequences; less than 25% were observed only once. Together, the top ten hold 30% to 40% of the sample. The sequencing input was blood. The receptors here all came from a man aged 25 to 45 with Graves' ophthalmopathy.

This clonotype showed up many times. Here the CDR3 reads CASQDRERQPQHF. The CDR3 coding sequence is TGTGCCAGCCAGGACAGGGAGAGACAGCCCCAGCATTTT. The V and J genes are TRBV2 and TRBJ1-5, with 8 bases aligning to TRBD1. V gave up 8 bases and J gave up 7 bases; unmatched junction bases: 7. The CDR3 extends over 13 amino acids. Germline CDR1 and CDR2: SNHLY and FYNNEI.

This clonotype was picked up a small number of times. The chain employs TRBV2 and TRBJ2-7, with 10 positions matching TRBD2. V was clipped by 1 base and J by 4 bases; unmatched bases: 4. Germline lookup yields CDR1 SNHLY and CDR2 FYNNEI. The CDR3 is made up of 15 amino acids. Here the CDR3 reads CASSEETSGLYEQYF. The CDR3 nucleotides are TGTGCCAGCAGTGAAGAGACTAGCGGGTTGTACGAGCAGTACTTC.

In this sample, this clonotype turned up a few times. The chain carries TRBV20-1 and TRBJ2-5; D unclear. The V gene's germline CDR1 is DFQATT and CDR2 SNEGSKA (reference sequence). V was clipped by 6 bases and J by 4 bases, with 9 bases between them. The CDR3 runs to 11 residues. Here the CDR3 reads CSASHGETQYF. Here the CDR3 DNA reads TGCAGTGCCAGTCATGGAGAGACCCAGTACTTC.

The genes are TRBV7-9 and TRBJ2-3; 9 bases agree with TRBD2. J gave up 4 bases and V 3 bases, and 8 bases lay outside the gene matches. Germline CDR1 reads SEHNR; CDR2 reads FQNEAQ (reference sequence). The CDR3 runs to 16 residues. CDR3 bases: TGTGCCAGCAGCTTCGAGGGACTAGCCTTGGCAGATACGCAGTATTTT. It yields the protein CASSFEGLALADTQYF.

This clonotype showed up many times. This chain links TRBV28 with TRBJ2-7, with D possibly TRBD1 on 6 matching bases. Looked up from germline, CDR1 is MDHEN and CDR2 is SYDVKM. Deletions cut 6 bases from V and 2 bases from J, with 11 bases between. The CDR3 contains 13 residues. The CDR3 DNA reads TGTGCCAGCAGACAAACAGGGCCCTACGAGCAGTACTTC. It specifies CASRQTGPYEQYF.

With respect to this clonotype: This may come from a read error, since a much larger clone is one base off. The rearrangement uses TRBV28 and TRBJ2-7, with a possible D match to TRBD2 (6 bases). The CDR3 sequence is 12 residues long. Per germline, CDR1 MDHEN and CDR2 SYDVKM. CDR3 nucleotides: TGTGCCAGCGGTTTAGCGGACTACGAGCAGTACTTC. As protein: CASGLADYEQYF.

This clonotype was counted many times. The chain recombines TRBV27 with TRBJ1-5, with unresolved D. Germline CDR1 reads MNHEY; CDR2 reads SMNVEV (reference sequence). The CDR3 extends over 11 amino acids. The V and J ends lost 8 bases and 5 bases respectively, with 7 bases between them. Written as DNA, the CDR3 is TGTGCCAGCGGCCTCGATCAGCCCCAGCATTTT. Translated, it gives CASGLDQPQHF.

This clonotype was seen a few times. The chain uses TRBV2 and TRBJ1-6; D unresolved. V lost 6 bases and J lost 2, with 11 bases in between. The V gene's germline CDR1 is SNHLY and CDR2 FYNNEI. The CDR3 covers 15 residues. CDR3 protein: CASSGESTYNSPLHF. The CDR3 DNA is TGTGCCAGCAGCGGAGAATCGACCTATAATTCACCCCTCCACTTT.

This clonotype has just a few counts. This chain connects TRBV28 to TRBJ2-1; 9 bases are a match to TRBD1. The CDR3 covers 12 residues. V gave up 2 bases and J gave up 15 bases; unmatched junction bases: 5. CDR1 MDHEN and CDR2 SYDVKM come from the germline V gene. The CDR3 protein is CASSLPGQGGFF. In DNA form, the CDR3 reads TGTGCCAGCAGTTTACCGGGACAGGGTGGGTTCTTC.

The J gene is TRBJ1-6, the V gene TRBV6-1; tentative D call: TRBD1 (5 bases). Trimming removed 6 bases from V and 11 bases from J, with 26 bases in between. Germline V gene data show CDR1 as MNHNS and CDR2 as SASEGT. This CDR3 region has 17 residues. The CDR3 DNA sequence: TGTGCCAGCAGCGCCTTTAGGAGGGGTCAGGGAAGGGCACCCCTCCACTTT. As protein: CASSAFRRGQGRAPLHF.

This clonotype has at least ten counts. The V and J genes are TRBV30 and TRBJ2-7, with D unclear. This CDR3 has 14 amino acids. Germline V gene data show CDR1 as GTSNPN and CDR2 as SVGIG (reference sequence). V gave up 0 bases and J gave up 0 bases, with 9 bases separating them. The CDR3 region is CAWSVQPRSYEQYF. CDR3 nucleotide sequence: TGTGCCTGGAGTGTACAACCTCGCTCCTACGAGCAGTACTTC.

Turning to this clonotype: A junction boundary mismatches the germline segment, possibly from a read error. The chain uses TRBV6-5 and TRBJ2-1, with TRBD1 matching 10 bases. The V gene's germline CDR1 is MNHEY and CDR2 SVGAGI. This CDR3 has 16 residues. The DNA for the CDR3 is TGTGCCAGCAGTGACTCAACCGGGACAGGGGCCAATGAGCAGTTCTTC. Translation gives CASSDSTGTGANEQFF.

The chain has TRBV28 and TRBJ1-2; no definite D call. There are 15 residues in the CDR3. CDR1 is MDHEN, CDR2 SYDVKM, per germline. Trimming removed 4 bases from V and 3 bases from J, with 15 bases in between. CDR3 sequence reads: CASSSPGSFDYGYTF. The CDR3 DNA follows: TGTGCCAGCAGTTCCCCCGGGTCGTTCGACTATGGCTACACCTTC.

This chain connects TRBV30 to TRBJ2-3, with TRBD1 identical over 8 bases. CDR1 is GTSNPN and CDR2 is SVGIG in the germline V gene (reference sequence). The CDR3 contains 13 residues. V shed 7 bases, J shed 2 bases, and the junction held 5 bases outside the gene matches. CDR3 loop: CASDRVDTDTQYF. DNA of the CDR3: TGTGCCTCGGACAGGGTTGACACAGATACGCAGTATTTT.

This clonotype was observed a handful of times. The chain uses TRBV20-1 and TRBJ2-7; 10 nucleotides match TRBD1. Per the germline V gene, CDR1 is DFQATT and CDR2 is SNEGSKA (reference sequence). There are 15 residues in the CDR3. The V segment lost 3 bases and the J segment 7 bases; nucleotides outside the gene matches: 12. CDR3 region: CSASDRDRGPGEQYF. As DNA, the CDR3 is TGCAGTGCTAGCGACCGGGACAGGGGCCCTGGGGAGCAGTACTTC.

In this sample, this clonotype turned up many times. The rearrangement links TRBV28 to TRBJ2-7; tentatively, D is TRBD1 (7 bases). Trimming cost V 3 bases and J 1 base, with 16 bases left between them. CDR1 and CDR2 (germline): MDHEN, SYDVKM. The CDR3 runs 16 residues. CDR3 sequence reads: CASSFSLTGRSYEQYF. In nucleotides, the CDR3 is TGTGCCAGCAGTTTTTCGCTGACAGGGAGGTCCTACGAGCAGTACTTC.

This clonotype has a count of ten or more. This sequence joins TRBV28 and TRBJ2-3; D is perhaps TRBD1 or TRBD2 (6 bases each). With 5 bases removed from V and 2 bases from J, the gap between germline ends came to 14 bases. The germline CDR1 and CDR2 sequences are MDHEN and SYDVKM. CDR3 length: 15 amino acids. CDR3 DNA sequence: TGTGCCAGCAGTCCCACCCCGGGGGCCACAGATACGCAGTATTTT. This encodes CASSPTPGATDTQYF.

This chain joins TRBV3-1 and TRBJ2-6; D is undetermined. The CDR3 consists of 15 residues. Germline V gene lookup returns CDR1 LGHDT and CDR2 YNNKEL (reference sequence). The ends were cut back, 2 bases at V and 1 base at J, with 6 bases in the middle. Here the CDR3 reads CASSQFKSGANVLTF. CDR3 nucleotide sequence: TGTGCCAGCAGCCAATTCAAGTCTGGGGCCAACGTCCTGACTTTC.

This clonotype was found a few times. The genes are TRBV2 and TRBJ1-2; D might be TRBD1 (5 bases). Germline V CDR1 and CDR2: SNHLY, FYNNEI. This CDR3 contains 14 residues. The V gene lost 6 bases and the J gene lost 7 bases, with 18 bases spanning the gap. This CDR3 reads CASRVDSNYRGYTF. The CDR3 DNA sequence: TGTGCCAGCAGGGTAGACAGTAACTATCGTGGCTACACCTTC.

This sequence joins TRBV5-6 and TRBJ2-7; 7 bases map to TRBD2. Germline trimming cut 0 bases from V and 2 bases from J; bases unmatched to any gene: 5. The CDR3 is 15 amino acids. Germline V gene sequence: CDR1 SGHDT, CDR2 YYEEEE. Here the CDR3 reads CASSLGLADPYEQYF. CDR3 bases: TGTGCCAGCAGCTTGGGACTAGCCGACCCCTACGAGCAGTACTTC. The entire variable domain, with the rest obtained from reference TRBV5-6 and TRBJ2-7, is as follows: DAGVTQSPTHLIKTRGQQVTLRCSPKSGHDTVSWYQQALGQGPQFIFQYYEEEERQRGNFPDRFSGHQFPNYSSELNVNALLLGDSALYLCASSLGLADPYEQYFGPGTRLTVT.

A note on this clonotype: This may stem from a read error, because a much larger clone lies one nucleotide away. The chain joins TRBV11-2 to TRBJ2-7; 11 nucleotides match TRBD1. V trimming: 1 base; J trimming: 2 bases; junction bases outside the gene matches: 7. The CDR3 totals 17 residues. Per the germline V gene, CDR1 is SGHAT and CDR2 is FQNNGV. CDR3 DNA: TGTGCCAGCAGCTTAGCCCTCCCGGGACAGGGGGCCTACGAGCAGTACTTC. Translated: CASSLALPGQGAYEQYF. Full variable domain (remainder filled in from reference TRBV11-2 and TRBJ2-7): EAGVAQSPRYKIIEKRQSVAFWCNPISGHATLYWYQQILGQGPKLLIQFQNNGVVDDSQLPKDRFSAERLKGVDSTLKIQPAKLEDSAVYLCASSLALPGQGAYEQYFGPGTRLTVT.

This clonotype has ten or more counts. The V gene is TRBV7-2, the J gene TRBJ2-7; a weak D match, TRBD2 (5 bases). The germline V and J ends were trimmed by 1 base and 0 bases, with 10 bases remaining between them. Germline V gene data show CDR1 as SGHTA and CDR2 as FQGNSA. This CDR3 is built from 15 residues. DNA for the CDR3: TGTGCCAGCAGCTTAGGAGACTACATCTCCTACGAGCAGTACTTC. Its protein is CASSLGDYISYEQYF. Drawing the rest from reference TRBV7-2 and TRBJ2-7, the complete variable domain is GAGVSQSPSNKVTEKGKDVELRCDPISGHTALYWYRQSLGQGLEFLIYFQGNSAPDKSGLPSDRFSAERTGGSVSTLTIQRTQQEDSAVYLCASSLGDYISYEQYFGPGTRLTVT.

This clonotype came up a few times. CDR3 DNA sequence: TGTGCCACCAGCAGAGACCCCCCAACTAGTAACAATGAGCAGTTCTTC. Translation gives CATSRDPPTSNNEQFF. The chain is built from TRBV15 and TRBJ2-1, with D possibly being TRBD2 (5 bases). V lost 0 bases and J 5 bases, leaving 14 bases between the germline ends. Per the germline V gene, CDR1 is LNHNV and CDR2 is YYDKDF (reference sequence). The CDR3 has 16 amino acids.

V is TRBV20-1 and J is TRBJ1-5; possibly TRBD1 for D (5 bases). This CDR3 is built from 13 residues. The V end lost 2 bases, the J end lost 1 base, and 6 bases lay between the germline ends. Germline CDR1 is DFQATT and CDR2 is SNEGSKA (reference sequence). CDR3 sequence: CSARRGSNQPQHF. The CDR3 DNA reads as TGCAGTGCTAGAAGGGGAAGCAATCAGCCCCAGCATTTT.